Below, 20 T cell receptor beta chains from the same sample are listed, as sequenced in a study of identical twins. TCRdb reprocessed the 5' RACE reads via MiXCR and lists one record per CDR3 protein. The profile covers around 570,000 distinct CDR3 sequences, with just under 10% appearing a single time and 2.5% to 3.5% taken by the ten largest. The data also belong to a second study, concerning yellow fever vaccine responses in identical twins.

Sequenced: PBMCs. These receptors all stem from a young woman in good health.

This chain uses TRBV28 with TRBJ2-7, with D perhaps being TRBD1 or TRBD2 (6 bases each). Germline V gene data show CDR1 as MDHEN and CDR2 as SYDVKM. Trimming shortened V by 3 bases and J by 0 bases, and 15 bases separated the two germline ends. This CDR3 has 16 amino acids. The DNA for the CDR3 is TGTGCCAGCAGTTTCCCTCTTGGAGGGGGCTCCTACGAGCAGTACTTC. As protein: CASSFPLGGGSYEQYF.

J is TRBJ2-3 and V is TRBV2; a possible D gene is TRBD2 (5 bases). V was pared by 4 bases and J by 3 bases, with 14 bases between. This CDR3 region has 15 residues. Germline V CDR1 and CDR2: SNHLY, FYNNEI. This chain's CDR3 is CASSARVARTDTQYF. In DNA form, the CDR3 reads TGTGCCAGCAGTGCGCGGGTGGCAAGGACAGATACGCAGTATTTT.

This clonotype appeared a few times. The J gene is TRBJ2-5, the V gene TRBV5-1; 10 bases are shared with TRBD2. The CDR3 spans 20 residues. Per the germline V gene, CDR1 is SGHRS and CDR2 is YFSETQ. After removal of 3 bases from V and 0 bases from J, the junction contained 17 bases not matched to a gene. The CDR3 sequence is CASSWGASGLAGEDQETQYF. DNA of the CDR3: TGCGCCAGCAGCTGGGGAGCATCAGGGCTAGCGGGAGAAGACCAAGAGACCCAGTACTTC.

This clonotype was counted only a few times. The J gene is TRBJ2-1, the V gene TRBV20-1, with D possibly being TRBD1 or TRBD2 (5 bases each). The V gene lost 6 bases and the J gene lost 0 bases, with 15 bases spanning the gap. The CDR3 totals 15 residues. The germline CDR1 and CDR2 sequences are DFQATT and SNEGSKA (reference sequence). The chain's CDR3 is CSATSAGSSYNEQFF. CDR3 nucleotide sequence: TGCAGTGCCACCAGCGCAGGGAGCTCCTACAATGAGCAGTTCTTC.

Here the CDR3 DNA reads TGCAGCGTTGAAGGGGACAATTACTACGAGCAGTACTTC. It encodes CSVEGDNYYEQYF. The chain uses TRBV29-1 and TRBJ2-7, with D possibly being TRBD1 (6 bases). The CDR3 has 13 residues. Deletions cut 1 base from V and 3 bases from J, with 10 bases between. Germline V lookup: CDR1 SQVTM, CDR2 ANQGSEA.

This clonotype occurred a few times. The chain links TRBV4-1 to TRBJ2-7; TRBD2 might be the D (5 bases). Germline CDR1 MGHRA, CDR2 YSYEKL. Trimming cost V 0 bases and J 1 base, with 10 bases left between them. The CDR3 extends over 15 amino acids. Here the CDR3 reads CASSQDRTESYEQYF. The DNA for the CDR3 is TGCGCCAGCAGCCAAGATAGGACTGAGTCCTACGAGCAGTACTTC.

This clonotype was seen many times. V usage is TRBV5-1 and J usage is TRBJ2-3; no clear D. The CDR3 runs to 15 residues. CDR1 is SGHRS, CDR2 YFSETQ, per germline. The V and J ends lost 0 bases and 2 bases respectively, with 10 bases between them. The DNA for the CDR3 is TGCGCCAGCAGCTTGGGAAACGTTCTCACAGATACGCAGTATTTT. Translated: CASSLGNVLTDTQYF.

This clonotype was counted many times. The CDR3 sequence is CASSGLHGTSSSIGEQFF. The DNA for the CDR3 is TGCGCCAGCAGTGGTCTTCATGGGACTAGTAGTTCAATCGGAGAGCAGTTCTTC. The chain joins TRBV10-1 to TRBJ2-1; 8 bases are shared with TRBD2. There are 18 residues in the CDR3. Germline V lookup: CDR1 WNHNN, CDR2 SYGVQD (reference sequence). V trimming: 4 bases; J trimming: 10 bases; junction bases outside the gene matches: 21.

This clonotype was picked up many times. The chain is built from TRBV21-1 and TRBJ2-1; TRBD2, the table's D call, was not compared with the DNA. TRBV21-1 is marked as a pseudogene. The CDR3 has 15 residues. CDR3 protein: CASSKGLPWANEQFF. The CDR3 DNA reads as TGTGCCAGCAGCAAAGGTCTCCCGTGGGCCAATGAGCAGTTCTTC.

The chain uses TRBV7-9 and TRBJ1-6, with 7 bases aligning to TRBD1. CDR1 and CDR2 (germline): SEHNR, FQNEAQ (reference sequence). The CDR3 totals 14 residues. The J segment lost 5 bases and the V segment lost 6 bases, leaving 4 bases of the junction unmatched. Here the CDR3 DNA reads TGTGCCAGCAGGACGACAGGGAATAATTCACCCCTCCACTTT. Protein product: CASRTTGNNSPLHF.

The chain uses TRBV4-1 and TRBJ2-4, with TRBD1 matching 12 bases. Germline CDR1 is MGHRA and CDR2 is YSYEKL. Trimming at V came to 3 bases and at J to 5 bases, leaving 5 bases not matched to a gene. The CDR3 covers 16 residues. The CDR3 here is CASSHSGTGGQNIQYF. The CDR3 DNA follows: TGCGCCAGCAGCCATTCCGGGACAGGGGGCCAAAACATTCAGTACTTC.

This clonotype was recorded a few times. The chain uses TRBV7-6 and TRBJ2-5, with unresolved D. This CDR3 spans 14 amino acids. V was clipped by 5 bases and J by 1 base, with 11 bases between them. Germline CDR1 and CDR2: SGHVS and FNYEAQ. The CDR3 nucleotides read TGTGCCAGCAGCCTATCCCGCCCCCAAGAGACCCAGTACTTC. Translating gives CASSLSRPQETQYF.

The chain couples TRBV3-1 to TRBJ1-4; D is ambiguous. V gave up 0 bases and J gave up 0 bases, with 5 bases separating them. The CDR3 contains 15 residues. From germline, CDR1 is LGHDT and CDR2 YNNKEL (reference sequence). The CDR3: CASSQELTTNEKLFF. The CDR3 bases are TGTGCCAGCAGCCAAGAGTTAACAACTAATGAAAAACTGTTTTTT.

This clonotype was counted ten times or more. DNA of the CDR3: TGTGCCAGCAGCTCGGGGACAGGGGGCTCAGATACGCAGTATTTT. It codes for CASSSGTGGSDTQYF. This rearrangement joins TRBV12-3 or TRBV12-4 to TRBJ2-3, with 12 bases lining up with TRBD1. The CDR3 length is 15 residues. V was clipped by 6 bases and J by 4 bases; unmatched bases: 5.

The chain recombines TRBV6-1 with TRBJ2-7; perhaps TRBD1 as D (5 bases). Germline CDR1 reads MNHNS; CDR2 reads SASEGT. Trimming cost V 8 bases and J 1 base, with 12 bases left between them. The CDR3 runs to 13 residues. The CDR3 region is CASGKAGSYEQYF. The CDR3 DNA reads TGTGCCAGCGGTAAGGCAGGGTCCTACGAGCAGTACTTC.

This clonotype was seen more than once but under ten times. J is TRBJ2-7 and V is TRBV20-1, with 16 bases aligning to TRBD2. The length of the CDR3 is 18 residues. With V trimmed by 0 bases and J by 2 bases, 7 bases remained unmatched. Per the germline V gene, CDR1 is DFQATT and CDR2 is SNEGSKA (reference sequence). DNA of the CDR3: TGCAGTGCTAGAGATAGTCTGGGACTAGCGGGAGGGCCCTACGAGCAGTACTTC. Translated: CSARDSLGLAGGPYEQYF.

The chain couples TRBV27 to TRBJ2-6, with D unclear. The CDR3 is made up of 17 amino acids. Trimming took off 7 bases at V and 0 bases at J, with 16 bases between the two ends. Germline V gene data show CDR1 as MNHEY and CDR2 as SMNVEV (reference sequence). The CDR3 loop is CASNPSGVLSGANVLTF. The CDR3 DNA reads as TGTGCCAGCAATCCCTCTGGGGTACTCTCTGGGGCCAACGTCCTGACTTTC.

This clonotype was recorded a few times. The chain joins TRBV7-9 to TRBJ2-7; D gene uncertain. Between the trimmed V and J ends, which lost 2 bases and 0 bases, there was a span of 8 bases. Looked up from germline, CDR1 is SEHNR and CDR2 is FQNEAQ (reference sequence). This CDR3 has 14 amino acids. CDR3 nucleotides: TGTGCCAGCAGCTTACTACCTCCCTCCTACGAGCAGTACTTC. It is translated as CASSLLPPSYEQYF.

This chain connects TRBV7-9 to TRBJ2-3, with TRBD2 as a possible D gene (6 bases). Germline V gene data show CDR1 as SEHNR and CDR2 as FQNEAQ (reference sequence). Trimming took 1 base from V and 4 from J, leaving 12 bases between them. The CDR3 consists of 15 residues. The CDR3: CASSLGSGVSDTQYF. CDR3 DNA: TGTGCCAGCAGCTTAGGGTCGGGGGTATCAGATACGCAGTATTTT.

This clonotype was counted once. This chain uses TRBV7-2 with TRBJ2-7; tentatively, D is TRBD2 (6 bases). The V gene's germline CDR1 is SGHTA and CDR2 FQGNSA. This CDR3 region has 15 residues. The V end was cut by 4 bases, the J end by 0 bases, with 13 bases between. CDR3 nucleotide sequence: TGTGCCAGCAGCTCCGGCGGGGTACTCTCCTACGAGCAGTACTTC. This codes for CASSSGGVLSYEQYF. Full variable domain (outside the CDR3, taken from reference TRBV7-2 and TRBJ2-7): GAGVSQSPSNKVTEKGKDVELRCDPISGHTALYWYRQSLGQGLEFLIYFQGNSAPDKSGLPSDRFSAERTGGSVSTLTIQRTQQEDSAVYLCASSSGGVLSYEQYFGPGTRLTVT.